This is a list of T cell receptor beta chains from one sample in a study of cytomegalovirus exposure and HLA in healthy donors. The method was immunoSEQ multiplex PCR; TCRdb's version includes in-frame clones alone and lacks a portion of them. The repertoire holds 150,000 to 190,000 clones, around 72% seen once, with around 1.5% in the top ten. The material sequenced was PBMCs. These receptor sequences come from a man younger than 35 in good health and CMV-seronegative. Each CDR3 is given with its conserved first and last residue. Fields, in order: clone size, V gene, D gene, J gene, CDR3 DNA, CDR3 protein. A D gene is named only where the DNA matches it firmly. Size tells how often a clone was seen (once, few, many) or the class of an expanded clone, and some rows leave it out.

>NA|TRBV9|NA|TRBJ2-1
TGTGCCAGCAGCGTCCGGGAACCCTCCTACAATGAGCAGTTCTTC
CASSVREPSYNEQFF
>few|TRBV7-9|NA|TRBJ1-4
TGTGCCAGCAGCTTACCCCTTGGACTTGATGAAAAACTGTTTTTT
CASSLPLGLDEKLFF
>few|TRBV19|NA|TRBJ1-2
TGTGCCAGTAGTCCCCTAGGGGGGGCCTGGAACTATGGCTACACCTTC
CASSPLGGAWNYGYTF
>NA|TRBV29-1|NA|TRBJ1-1
TGCAGCGGGCGGGATTCGGCTGAAGCTTTCTTT
CSGRDSAEAFF
>NA|TRBV7-9|NA|TRBJ2-5
TGTGCCAGCAGCTTAGTCGACCGAGGGGAGACCCAGTACTTC
CASSLVDRGETQYF
>NA|TRBV30|NA|TRBJ1-2
TGTGCCTGGTCATACAGGTTAAGGACCTATGGCTACACCTTC
CAWSYRLRTYGYTF
>NA|TRBV9|NA|TRBJ2-7
TGTGCCAGCAGCGTAGGTGACTATCGACCTACGAAGCAGTACTTC
CASSVGDYRPTKQYF
>NA|TRBV2|NA|TRBJ2-7
TGTGCCAGCAGCCTTTCGGGCCACTCGAGCGGCGAGCAGTACTTC
CASSLSGHSSGEQYF
>few|TRBV6-6|TRBD2|TRBJ2-5
TGTGCCAGCAGTGGCCGTACTAGCGGCCAAGAGACCCAGTACTTC
CASSGRTSGQETQYF
>NA|TRBV25-1|TRBD2|TRBJ2-5
TGTGCCAGCAGTGTATCGGGGGGAGAGACCCAGTACTTC
CASSVSGGETQYF
>NA|TRBV6-6|NA|TRBJ1-5
TGTGCCAGCAACCCCCGGGAGGGTCAGCCCCAGCATTTT
CASNPREGQPQHF
>NA|TRBV28|TRBD1|TRBJ2-5
TGTGCCAGCAGTCTGACTACAGGGGCCCTAGAGACCCAGTACTTC
CASSLTTGALETQYF
>NA|TRBV11-2|NA|TRBJ2-2
TGTGCCAGCAGCTTAGCCCGCCGGGTCCGCCCCGGGGAGCTGTTTTTT
CASSLARRVRPGELFF
>NA|TRBV5-6|NA|TRBJ2-7
TGTGCCAGCAGCTTGCGGCGGGGTGCCTACGAGCAGTACTTC
CASSLRRGAYEQYF
>NA|TRBV7-2|NA|TRBJ2-2
TGTGCCAGCAGCTTAGCGGCGGGTCCCTCAGGGCTGTTTTTT
CASSLAAGPSGLFF
>once|TRBV5-4|TRBD1|TRBJ1-2
TGTGCCAGCTCCGGGACAGGGCCCTATGGCTACACCTTC
CASSGTGPYGYTF
>NA|TRBV7-2|NA|TRBJ2-7
TGTGCCAGCAGCTTAAAGTCTGCGGGTACCCCCTACGAGCAGTACTTC
CASSLKSAGTPYEQYF
>NA|TRBV7-2|NA|TRBJ1-2
TGTGCCAGCAGCTTACCAGGGAATGGCTACACCTTC
CASSLPGNGYTF
>NA|TRBV14|NA|TRBJ2-5
TGTGCCAGCAGCCAAGATCGGGTCGCCCCGGACTTC
CASSQDRVAPDF
>NA|TRBV7-2|NA|TRBJ1-5
TGTGCCAGCAGCCCCCAACAGGATCAGCCCCAGCATTTT
CASSPQQDQPQHF
>NA|TRBV9|NA|TRBJ2-7
TGTGCCAGCAGCGTAGATGGACTTGTCTACGAGCAGTACTTC
CASSVDGLVYEQYF
>NA|TRBV27|NA|TRBJ1-2
TGTGCCAGCAGTTCAGGGTCTGGCTACACCTTC
CASSSGSGYTF
>once|TRBV15|NA|TRBJ2-1
TGTGCCACCAGCAGAGACGCCCCTAGCGCCCCCTCCTACAATGAGCAGTTCTTC
CATSRDAPSAPSYNEQFF
>NA|TRBV19|TRBD2|TRBJ2-1
TGTGCCAGTAGTACCCGGGGACTAGCCCTGATGAATGAGCAGTTCTTC
CASSTRGLALMNEQFF
>NA|TRBV12-5|TRBD2|TRBJ2-1
TGTGCTAGTGGTTTGGGCGGGAGCTACAATGAGCAGTTCTTC
CASGLGGSYNEQFF
>few|TRBV7-2|TRBD2|TRBJ2-3
TGTGCCAGCAGCTTAGGACTAGCGGAGTCCACAGATACGCAGTATTTT
CASSLGLAESTDTQYF
>NA|TRBV14|TRBD2|TRBJ2-7
TGTGCCAGCAGCCAAGTCGGAGGACTAGCGGGGGAGCAGTACTTC
CASSQVGGLAGEQYF
>NA|TRBV11-2|NA|TRBJ1-2
TGTGCCAGCAGCTTAGAGTCTGGGCGGGGCGGCTACACCTTC
CASSLESGRGGYTF
>NA|TRBV5-1|NA|TRBJ2-1
TGCGCCAGCAGCTTGGCGATTGGGAGTCACTTGAGCTCCTACAATGAGCAGTTCTTC
CASSLAIGSHLSSYNEQFF
>few|TRBV19|TRBD2|TRBJ2-5
TGTGCCAGTAGTATTTCAGCGGGGGGGGCCCAAGAGACCCAGTACTTC
CASSISAGGAQETQYF
>few|TRBV7-9|NA|TRBJ2-3
TGTGCCAGCAGCCGAGGATCCGACTCCAGCACAGATACGCAGTATTTT
CASSRGSDSSTDTQYF
>NA|TRBV4-1|NA|TRBJ1-5
TGCGCCAGCAGCCAAGATCGAAGAGAGGGACAGCATTTT
CASSQDRREGQHF
>NA|TRBV7-9|NA|TRBJ1-1
TGTGCCAGCACCCCCAAAAATCCGCTACCTGAAGCTTTCTTT
CASTPKNPLPEAFF